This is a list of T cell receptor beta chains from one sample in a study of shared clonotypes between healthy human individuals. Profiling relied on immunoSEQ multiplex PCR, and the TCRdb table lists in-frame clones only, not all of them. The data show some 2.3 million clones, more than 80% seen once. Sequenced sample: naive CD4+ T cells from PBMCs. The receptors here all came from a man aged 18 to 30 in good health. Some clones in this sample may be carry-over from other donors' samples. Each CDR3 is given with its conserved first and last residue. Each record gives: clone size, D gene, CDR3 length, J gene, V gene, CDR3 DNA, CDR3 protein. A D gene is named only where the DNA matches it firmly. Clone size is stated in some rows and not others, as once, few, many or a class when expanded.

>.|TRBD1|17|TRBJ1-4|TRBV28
TGTGCCAGCAGTCTCCCCCCCGGACAGGGGGAGGTTGAAAAACTGTTTTTT
CASSLPPGQGEVEKLFF
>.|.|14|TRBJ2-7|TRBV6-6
TGTGCCAGCAGTTATCAGGGTTTATCAGGAGAGCAGTACTTC
CASSYQGLSGEQYF
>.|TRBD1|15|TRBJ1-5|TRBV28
TGTGCCAGCAGGCCATCTGGACAGGGCAATCAGCCCCAGCATTTT
CASRPSGQGNQPQHF
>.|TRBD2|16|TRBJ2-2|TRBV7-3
TGTGCCAGCAGCCCACCGACTAGCGGGGACGCCGGGGAGCTGTTTTTT
CASSPPTSGDAGELFF
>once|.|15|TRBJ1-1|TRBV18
TGTGCCAGCTCACCACCGCAGGGGATGAACACTGAAGCTTTCTTT
CASSPPQGMNTEAFF
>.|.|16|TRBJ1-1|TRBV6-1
TGTGCCAGCAGTGCATTATCGACCAGGGTCAACACTGAAGCTTTCTTT
CASSALSTRVNTEAFF
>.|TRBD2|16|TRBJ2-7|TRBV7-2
TGTGCCAGCAGCTTAGGCAGACTAGCGGCCACCTACGAGCAGTACTTC
CASSLGRLAATYEQYF
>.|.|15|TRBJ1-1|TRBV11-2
TGTGCCAGCAGCTTATCTGCGGGAGGGTGGACTGAAGCTTTCTTT
CASSLSAGGWTEAFF
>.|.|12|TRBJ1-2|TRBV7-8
TGTGCCAGCAGCTCTGGGTCATATGGCTACACCTTC
CASSSGSYGYTF
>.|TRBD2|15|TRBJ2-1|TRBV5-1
TGCGCCAGCAGCTTACTAGCGGGACAAAACAATGAGCAGTTCTTC
CASSLLAGQNNEQFF
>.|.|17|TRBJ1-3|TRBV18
TGTGCCAGCTCACAAGTCGGGGGAGAACCCTCTGGAAACACCATATATTTT
CASSQVGGEPSGNTIYF
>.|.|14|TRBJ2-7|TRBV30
TGTGCCTGGAACCGGGACGGCAGGGGAGGCGGGCAGTACTTC
CAWNRDGRGGGQYF
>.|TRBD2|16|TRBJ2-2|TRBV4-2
TGTGCCAGCAGCCAAGGAGCGGGAAGGAACACCGGGGAGCTGTTTTTT
CASSQGAGRNTGELFF
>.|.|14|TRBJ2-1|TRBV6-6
TGTGCCAGCAGTTACCCGGACACCGCCGGGGAGCAGTTCTTC
CASSYPDTAGEQFF
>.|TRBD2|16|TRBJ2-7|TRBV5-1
TGCGCCAGCAGCTTACGGACTAGCGGGAGCTCCTACGAGCAGTACTTC
CASSLRTSGSSYEQYF
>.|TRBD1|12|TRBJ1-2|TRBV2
TGTGCCAGCACAACAGGGGGGTATGGCTACACCTTC
CASTTGGYGYTF
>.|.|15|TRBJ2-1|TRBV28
TGTGCCAGCAGGACCACAGGGACGGGCTACAATGAGCAGTTCTTC
CASRTTGTGYNEQFF
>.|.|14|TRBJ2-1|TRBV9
TGTGCCAGCAGCGTAGGAGGAGAAGCCAATGAGCAGTTCTTC
CASSVGGEANEQFF
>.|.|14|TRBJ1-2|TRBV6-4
TGTGCCAGCAGTGAAGGGCCCAGGGGCTATGGCTACACCTTC
CASSEGPRGYGYTF
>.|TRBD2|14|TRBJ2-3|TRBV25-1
TGTGCCAGCTCCAAGGCGGGGGTCACAGATACGCAGTATTTT
CASSKAGVTDTQYF
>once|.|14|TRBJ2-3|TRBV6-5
TGTGCCAGCAAGGAGGGTCTTAGCACAGATACGCAGTATTTT
CASKEGLSTDTQYF
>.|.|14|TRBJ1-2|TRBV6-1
TGTGCCAGCAGTGAAGCGGGGAGGGACGGCGGCTACACCTTC
CASSEAGRDGGYTF
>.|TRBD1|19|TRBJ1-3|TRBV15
TGTGCCACCAGCAGAGCGGGAGTGCCAAAGACAGGGGCTGGAAACACCATATATTTT
CATSRAGVPKTGAGNTIYF
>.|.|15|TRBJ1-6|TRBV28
TGTGCCAGTACGGGACTCCAGACCTATAATTCACCCCTCCACTTT
CASTGLQTYNSPLHF
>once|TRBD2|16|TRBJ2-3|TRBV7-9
TGTGCCAGCAGCTCAGGACTAGCGGCGTACACAGATACGCAGTATTTT
CASSSGLAAYTDTQYF
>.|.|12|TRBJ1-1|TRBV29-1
TGCAGCGTTAGAATACGGGACACTGAAGCTTTCTTT
CSVRIRDTEAFF
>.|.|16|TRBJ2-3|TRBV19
TGTGCCAGTAGTATAAGCCGGGAACCCTCGCCAGATACGCAGTATTTT
CASSISREPSPDTQYF
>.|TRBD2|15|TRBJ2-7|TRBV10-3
TGTGCCATCAGGGGACTAGCGGGCCGAGCGGCCGAGCAGTACTTC
CAIRGLAGRAAEQYF
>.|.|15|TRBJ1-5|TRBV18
TGTGCCAGCTCCCCCACGGAGGGGTGGGACCAGCCCCAGCATTTT
CASSPTEGWDQPQHF
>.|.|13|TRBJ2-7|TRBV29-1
TGCAGCGTTGACATTGGGAGCTCCTACGAGCAGTACTTC
CSVDIGSSYEQYF
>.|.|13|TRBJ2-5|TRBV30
TGTGCCTGGGGGGGTCGACGGGGTGAGACCCAGTACTTC
CAWGGRRGETQYF
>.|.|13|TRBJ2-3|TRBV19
TGTGCCAGTAGTTCAGGAATTTCAGATACGCAGTATTTT
CASSSGISDTQYF
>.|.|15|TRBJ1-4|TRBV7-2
TGTGCCAGCAGCTTAGTGGCTGCAACTAATGAAAAACTGTTTTTT
CASSLVAATNEKLFF
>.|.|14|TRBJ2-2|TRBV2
TGTGCCAGCAGTCCAGACACACACACCGGGGAGCTGTTTTTT
CASSPDTHTGELFF
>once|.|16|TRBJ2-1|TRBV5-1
TGCGCCAGCAGCTTGGATCGTAGACTAGCCTACAATGAGCAGTTCTTC
CASSLDRRLAYNEQFF
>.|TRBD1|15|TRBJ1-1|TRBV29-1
TGCAGCGTTGAAGGGTACAGGGGATCGGACACTGAAGCTTTCTTT
CSVEGYRGSDTEAFF
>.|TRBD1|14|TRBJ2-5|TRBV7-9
TGTGCCAGCAGCTTAAGTGGACAGGAAGAGACCCAGTACTTC
CASSLSGQEETQYF
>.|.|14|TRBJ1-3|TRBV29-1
TGCAGCGTTGAAAAAGACAGATCTGGAAACACCATATATTTT
CSVEKDRSGNTIYF
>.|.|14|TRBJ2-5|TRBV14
TGTGCCAGCAGCCGGGGCATCCCGCGGGAGACCCAGTACTTC
CASSRGIPRETQYF
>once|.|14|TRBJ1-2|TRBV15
TGTGCCACCAGCAGAGGTAGCTCTGACTATGGCTACACCTTC
CATSRGSSDYGYTF
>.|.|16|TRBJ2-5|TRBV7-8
TGTGCCAGCAGTCCTCAGGGTCGAGGGGCAGAGGAGACCCAGTACTTC
CASSPQGRGAEETQYF
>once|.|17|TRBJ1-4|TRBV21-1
TGTGCCAGCAGCAAAGCTCGGGGGCGGAAAACTAATGAAAAACTGTTTTTT
CASSKARGRKTNEKLFF
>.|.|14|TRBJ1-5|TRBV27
TGTGCCAGCAGGCAGTTGGGGTTCAATCAGCCCCAGCATTTT
CASRQLGFNQPQHF
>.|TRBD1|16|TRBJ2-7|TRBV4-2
TGTGCCAGCAGCCAAGAGAGGACAGGCCTCTCCTACGAGCAGTACTTC
CASSQERTGLSYEQYF
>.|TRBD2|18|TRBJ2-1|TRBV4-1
TGCGCCAGCAGCCAAGATCTGGCTAGCGGTACCCTCTGGGATGAGCAGTTCTTC
CASSQDLASGTLWDEQFF
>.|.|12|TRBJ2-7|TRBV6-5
TGTGCCAGCAGCCCACGTAGGGGCGAGCAGTACTTC
CASSPRRGEQYF
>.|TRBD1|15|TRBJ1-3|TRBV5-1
TGCGCCAGCAGCCCACAGGGGAGCTCTGGAAACACCATATATTTT
CASSPQGSSGNTIYF
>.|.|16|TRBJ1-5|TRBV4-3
TGCGCCAGCAGCCTAAGTTCGACCCCGGGGGGTCAGCCCCAGCATTTT
CASSLSSTPGGQPQHF
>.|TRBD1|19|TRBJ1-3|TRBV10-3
TGTGCCATCAGTGAGTCCCCTTGGACAGGGGGGGTCTCTGGAAACACCATATATTTT
CAISESPWTGGVSGNTIYF
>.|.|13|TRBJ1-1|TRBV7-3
TGTGCCAGCAGTCATACAGCGAACACTGAAGCTTTCTTT
CASSHTANTEAFF
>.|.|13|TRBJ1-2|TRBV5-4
TGTGCCAGCAGCTTTTCCCCAGACTATGGCTACACCTTC
CASSFSPDYGYTF
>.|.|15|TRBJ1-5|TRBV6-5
TGTGCCAGCAGCCTAAGGTGGGGGGGCAATCAGCCCCAGCATTTT
CASSLRWGGNQPQHF
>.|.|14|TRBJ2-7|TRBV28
TGTGCCAGCAGCTTTCCCGGGGCGAGGAACGAGCAGTACTTC
CASSFPGARNEQYF
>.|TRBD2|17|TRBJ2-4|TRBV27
TGTGCCAGCAGTTTATCTGCTAGCGGGTTGGCCAAAAACATTCAGTACTTC
CASSLSASGLAKNIQYF